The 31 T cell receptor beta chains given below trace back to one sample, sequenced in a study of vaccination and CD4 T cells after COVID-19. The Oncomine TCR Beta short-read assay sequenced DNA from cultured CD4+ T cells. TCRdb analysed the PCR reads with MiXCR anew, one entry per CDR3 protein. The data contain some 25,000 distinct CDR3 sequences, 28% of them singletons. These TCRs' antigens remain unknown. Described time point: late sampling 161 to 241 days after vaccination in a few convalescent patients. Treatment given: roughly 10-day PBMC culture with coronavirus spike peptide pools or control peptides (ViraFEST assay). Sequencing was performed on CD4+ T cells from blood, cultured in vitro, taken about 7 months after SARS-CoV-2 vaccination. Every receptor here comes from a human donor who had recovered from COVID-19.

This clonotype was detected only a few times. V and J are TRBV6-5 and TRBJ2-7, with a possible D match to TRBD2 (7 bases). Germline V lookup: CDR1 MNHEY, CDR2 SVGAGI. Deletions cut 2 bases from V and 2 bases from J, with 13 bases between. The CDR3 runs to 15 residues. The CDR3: CASSYTAGQTYEQYF. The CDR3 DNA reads TGTGCCAGCAGTTACACAGCGGGACAAACCTACGAGCAGTACTTC.

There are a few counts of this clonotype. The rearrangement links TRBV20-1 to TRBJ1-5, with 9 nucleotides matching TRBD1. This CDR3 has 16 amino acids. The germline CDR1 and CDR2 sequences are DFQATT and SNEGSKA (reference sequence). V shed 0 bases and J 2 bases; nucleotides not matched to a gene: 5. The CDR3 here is CSARDSGQGGNQPQHF. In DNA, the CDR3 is TGCAGTGCTAGAGATTCGGGACAGGGTGGCAATCAGCCCCAGCATTTT.

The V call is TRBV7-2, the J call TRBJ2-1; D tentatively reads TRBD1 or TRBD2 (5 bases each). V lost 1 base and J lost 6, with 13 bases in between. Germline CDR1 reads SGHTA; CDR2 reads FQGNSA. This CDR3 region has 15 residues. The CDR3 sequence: CASSLEGRGRNEQFF. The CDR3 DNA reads TGTGCCAGCAGCTTAGAGGGGAGAGGGCGCAATGAGCAGTTCTTC.

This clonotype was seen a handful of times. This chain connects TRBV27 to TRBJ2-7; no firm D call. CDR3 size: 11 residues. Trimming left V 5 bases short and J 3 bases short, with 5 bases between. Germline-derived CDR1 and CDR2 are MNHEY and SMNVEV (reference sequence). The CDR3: CASSDFYEQYF. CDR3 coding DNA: TGTGCCAGCAGTGACTTCTACGAGCAGTACTTC.

The CDR3 here is CASSPGDSTYNEQFF. CDR3 sequence (DNA): TGCGCCAGCAGCCCGGGGGACTCTACCTACAATGAGCAGTTCTTC. The chain joins TRBV5-1 to TRBJ2-1, with D possibly TRBD2 on 6 matching bases. V lost 4 bases, J lost 2 bases, and 13 bases lay in between. Germline V gene lookup returns CDR1 SGHRS and CDR2 YFSETQ. The CDR3 has 15 residues.

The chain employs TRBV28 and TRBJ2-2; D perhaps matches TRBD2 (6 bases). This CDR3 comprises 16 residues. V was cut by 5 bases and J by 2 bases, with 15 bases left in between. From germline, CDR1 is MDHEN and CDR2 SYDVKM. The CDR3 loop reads CASSASGTHNTGELFF. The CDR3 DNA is TGTGCCAGCAGTGCATCAGGGACTCATAACACCGGGGAGCTGTTTTTT.

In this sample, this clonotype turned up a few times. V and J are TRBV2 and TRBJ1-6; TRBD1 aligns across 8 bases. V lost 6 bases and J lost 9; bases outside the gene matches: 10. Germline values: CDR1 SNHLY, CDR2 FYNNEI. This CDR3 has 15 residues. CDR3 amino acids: CASRGNQGASSPLHF. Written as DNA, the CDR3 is TGTGCCAGCAGGGGAAACCAGGGGGCTAGTTCACCCCTCCACTTT.

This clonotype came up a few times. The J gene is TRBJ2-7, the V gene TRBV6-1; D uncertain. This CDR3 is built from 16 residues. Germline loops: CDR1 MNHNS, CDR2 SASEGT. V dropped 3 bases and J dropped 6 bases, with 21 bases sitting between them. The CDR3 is CASSDFPRPVPVEQYF. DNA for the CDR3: TGTGCCAGCAGTGACTTTCCGAGGCCCGTCCCCGTCGAGCAGTACTTC.

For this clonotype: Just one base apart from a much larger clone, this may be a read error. CDR3 residues: CSASRELPQEAQYF. In DNA form, the CDR3 reads TGCAGTGCTAGCAGGGAGTTACCTCAAGAGGCCCAGTACTTC. The chain links TRBV20-1 to TRBJ2-5; D possibly matches TRBD1 or TRBD2 (5 bases each). Germline CDR1 and CDR2: DFQATT and SNEGSKA (reference sequence). The CDR3 sequence is 14 residues long.

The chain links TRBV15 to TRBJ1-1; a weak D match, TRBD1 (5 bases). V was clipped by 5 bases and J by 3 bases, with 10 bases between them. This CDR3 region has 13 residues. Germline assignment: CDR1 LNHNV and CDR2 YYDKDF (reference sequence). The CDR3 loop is CATSAQGDTEAFF. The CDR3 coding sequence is TGTGCCACCAGCGCCCAAGGGGACACTGAAGCTTTCTTT.

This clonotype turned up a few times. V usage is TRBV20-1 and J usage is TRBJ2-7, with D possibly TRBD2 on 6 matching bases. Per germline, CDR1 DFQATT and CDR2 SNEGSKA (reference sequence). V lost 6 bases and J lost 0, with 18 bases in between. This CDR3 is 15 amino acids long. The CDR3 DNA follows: TGCAGTGCAGGGCCCTCCGGGACTGTCTCCTACGAGCAGTACTTC. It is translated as CSAGPSGTVSYEQYF.

Here the CDR3 reads CASSEPPAGRQYEQYF. In nucleotides, the CDR3 is TGCGCCAGCAGTGAGCCCCCGGCTGGCCGGCAGTACGAGCAGTACTTC. This rearrangement joins TRBV10-1 to TRBJ2-7; D is uncertain. This CDR3 comprises 16 residues. Trimming shortened V by 2 bases and J by 4 bases, and 18 bases separated the two germline ends. CDR1 is WNHNN and CDR2 is SYGVQD in the germline V gene (reference sequence).

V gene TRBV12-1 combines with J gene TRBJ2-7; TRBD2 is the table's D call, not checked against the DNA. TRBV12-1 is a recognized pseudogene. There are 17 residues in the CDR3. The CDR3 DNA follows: TGTGCCAGCAGCTTTAAGGTAGCGGGAGATAATTTCCACGAGCAGTACTTC. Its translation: CASSFKVAGDNFHEQYF.

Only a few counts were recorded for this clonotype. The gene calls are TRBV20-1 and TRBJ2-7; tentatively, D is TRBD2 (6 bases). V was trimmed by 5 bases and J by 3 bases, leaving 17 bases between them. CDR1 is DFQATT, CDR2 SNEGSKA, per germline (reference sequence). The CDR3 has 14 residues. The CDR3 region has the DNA TGCAGTGCTCCGGTGGGTAGCGGATTCTACGAGCAGTACTTC. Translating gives CSAPVGSGFYEQYF.

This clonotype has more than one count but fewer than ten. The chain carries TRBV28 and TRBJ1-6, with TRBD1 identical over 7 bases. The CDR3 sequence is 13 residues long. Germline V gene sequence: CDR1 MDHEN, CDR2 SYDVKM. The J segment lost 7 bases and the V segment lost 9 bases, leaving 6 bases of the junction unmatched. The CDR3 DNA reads TGTGCCAGTGACAGGGACGGAAATTCACCCCTCCACTTT. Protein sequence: CASDRDGNSPLHF.

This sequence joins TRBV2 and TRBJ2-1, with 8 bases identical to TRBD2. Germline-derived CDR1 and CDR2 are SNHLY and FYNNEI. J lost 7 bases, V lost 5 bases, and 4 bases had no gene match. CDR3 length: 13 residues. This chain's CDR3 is CASSPGTRNEQFF. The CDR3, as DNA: TGTGCCAGCAGTCCCGGGACTAGGAATGAGCAGTTCTTC. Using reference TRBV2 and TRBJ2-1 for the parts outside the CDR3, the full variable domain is EPEVTQTPSHQVTQMGQEVILRCVPISNHLYFYWYRQILGQKVEFLVSFYNNEISEKSEIFDDQFSVERPDGSNFTLKIRSTKLEDSAMYFCASSPGTRNEQFFGPGTRLTVL.

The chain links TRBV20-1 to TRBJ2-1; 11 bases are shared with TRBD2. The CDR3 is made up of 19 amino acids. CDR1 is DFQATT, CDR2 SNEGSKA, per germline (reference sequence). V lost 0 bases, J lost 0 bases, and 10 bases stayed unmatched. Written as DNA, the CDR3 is TGCAGTGCTAGAGAAATGGCTAGCGGGAGGCCCAGCTCCTACAATGAGCAGTTCTTC. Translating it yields CSAREMASGRPSSYNEQFF.

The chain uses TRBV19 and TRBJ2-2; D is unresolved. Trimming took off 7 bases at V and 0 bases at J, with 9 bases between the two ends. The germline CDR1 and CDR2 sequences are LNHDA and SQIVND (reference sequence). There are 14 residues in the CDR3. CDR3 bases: TGTGCCAGTATAGGGTGGACGAACACCGGGGAGCTGTTTTTT. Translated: CASIGWTNTGELFF.

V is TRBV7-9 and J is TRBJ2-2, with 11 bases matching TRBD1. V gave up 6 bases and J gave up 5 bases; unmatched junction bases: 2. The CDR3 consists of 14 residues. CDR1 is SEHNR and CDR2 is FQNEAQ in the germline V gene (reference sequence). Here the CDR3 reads CASRGDRGTGELFF. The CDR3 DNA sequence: TGTGCCAGCAGAGGGGACAGGGGGACCGGGGAGCTGTTTTTT.

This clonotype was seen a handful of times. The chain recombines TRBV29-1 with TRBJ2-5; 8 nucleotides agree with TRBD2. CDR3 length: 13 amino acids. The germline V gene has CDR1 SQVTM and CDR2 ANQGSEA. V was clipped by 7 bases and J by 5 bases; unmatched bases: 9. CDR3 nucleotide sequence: TGCAGCGCCGTCAGCGGGAGTGGTGAGACCCAGTACTTC. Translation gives CSAVSGSGETQYF.

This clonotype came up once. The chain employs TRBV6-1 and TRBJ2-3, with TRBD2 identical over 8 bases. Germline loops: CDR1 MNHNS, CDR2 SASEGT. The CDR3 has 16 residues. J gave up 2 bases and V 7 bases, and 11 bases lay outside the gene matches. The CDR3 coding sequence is TGTGCCAGCACCCAAGGTCGGGGGGGATTCACAGATACGCAGTATTTT. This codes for CASTQGRGGFTDTQYF.

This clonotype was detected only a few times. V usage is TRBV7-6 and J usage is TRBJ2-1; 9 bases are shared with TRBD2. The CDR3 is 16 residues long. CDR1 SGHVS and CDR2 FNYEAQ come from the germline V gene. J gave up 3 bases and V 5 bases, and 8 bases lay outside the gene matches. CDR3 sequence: CASSQRAGGVYNEQFF. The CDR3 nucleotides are TGTGCCAGCAGCCAGAGGGCGGGAGGGGTCTACAATGAGCAGTTCTTC.

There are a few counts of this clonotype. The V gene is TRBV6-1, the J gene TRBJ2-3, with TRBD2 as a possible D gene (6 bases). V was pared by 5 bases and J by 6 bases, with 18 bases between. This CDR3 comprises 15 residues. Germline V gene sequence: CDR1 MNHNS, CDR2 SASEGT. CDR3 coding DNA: TGTGCCAGCAGTCACCGAGGACTGGAGGGGGATACGCAGTATTTT. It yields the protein CASSHRGLEGDTQYF.

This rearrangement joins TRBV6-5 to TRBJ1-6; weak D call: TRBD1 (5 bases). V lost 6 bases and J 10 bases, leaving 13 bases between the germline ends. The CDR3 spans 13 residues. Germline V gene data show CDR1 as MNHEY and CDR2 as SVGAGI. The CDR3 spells CASSYTRGSPLHF. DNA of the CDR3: TGTGCCAGCAGCTACACCCGGGGGTCACCCCTCCACTTT.

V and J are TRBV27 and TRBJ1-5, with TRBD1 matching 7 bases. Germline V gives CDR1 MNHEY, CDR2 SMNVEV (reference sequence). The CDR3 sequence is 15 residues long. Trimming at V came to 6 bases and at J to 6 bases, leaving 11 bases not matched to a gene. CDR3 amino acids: CASRKEGASVQPQHF. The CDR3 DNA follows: TGTGCCAGCAGAAAAGAGGGGGCAAGTGTTCAGCCCCAGCATTTT.

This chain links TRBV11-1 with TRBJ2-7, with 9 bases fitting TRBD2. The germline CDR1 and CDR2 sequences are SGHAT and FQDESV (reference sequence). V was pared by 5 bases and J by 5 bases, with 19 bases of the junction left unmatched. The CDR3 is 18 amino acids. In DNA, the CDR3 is TGTGCCAGCAGCCCCCTCAGCGGGGCTAGCGGGAAAGAAAACGAGCAGTACTTC. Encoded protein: CASSPLSGASGKENEQYF. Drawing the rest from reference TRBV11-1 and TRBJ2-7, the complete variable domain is EAEVAQSPRYKITEKSQAVAFWCDPISGHATLYWYRQILGQGPELLVQFQDESVVDDSQLPKDRFSAERLKGVDSTLKIQPAELGDSAMYLCASSPLSGASGKENEQYFGPGTRLTVT.

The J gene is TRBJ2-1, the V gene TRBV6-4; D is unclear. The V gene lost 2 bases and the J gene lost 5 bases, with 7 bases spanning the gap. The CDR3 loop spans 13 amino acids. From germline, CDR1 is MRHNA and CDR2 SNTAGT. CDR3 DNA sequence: TGTGCCAGCAGTGACAGGGTTAACAATGAGCAGTTCTTC. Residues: CASSDRVNNEQFF.

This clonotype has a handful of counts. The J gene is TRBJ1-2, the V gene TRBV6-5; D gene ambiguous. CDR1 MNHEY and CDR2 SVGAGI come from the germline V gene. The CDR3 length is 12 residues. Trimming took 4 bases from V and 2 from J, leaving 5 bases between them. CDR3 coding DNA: TGTGCCAGCAGTTGGACCAACTATGGCTACACCTTC. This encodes CASSWTNYGYTF.

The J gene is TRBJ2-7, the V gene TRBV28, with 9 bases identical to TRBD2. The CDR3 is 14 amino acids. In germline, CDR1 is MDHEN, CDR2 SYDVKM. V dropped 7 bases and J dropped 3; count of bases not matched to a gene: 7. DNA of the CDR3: TGTGCCAGCAACTCGAGGCGGGAGGGCTACGAGCAGTACTTC. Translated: CASNSRREGYEQYF. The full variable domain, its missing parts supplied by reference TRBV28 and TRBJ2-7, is DVKVTQSSRYLVKRTGEKVFLECVQDMDHENMFWYRQDPGLGLRLIYFSYDVKMKEKGDIPEGYSVSREKKERFSLILESASTNQTSMYLCASNSRREGYEQYFGPGTRLTVT.

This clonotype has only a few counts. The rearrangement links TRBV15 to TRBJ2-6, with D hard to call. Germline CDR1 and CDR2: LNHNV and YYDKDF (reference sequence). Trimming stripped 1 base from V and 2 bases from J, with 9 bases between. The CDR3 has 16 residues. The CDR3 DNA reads TGTGCCACCAGCAGAGCTGAAGTCCCTGGGGCCAACGTCCTGACTTTC. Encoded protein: CATSRAEVPGANVLTF.

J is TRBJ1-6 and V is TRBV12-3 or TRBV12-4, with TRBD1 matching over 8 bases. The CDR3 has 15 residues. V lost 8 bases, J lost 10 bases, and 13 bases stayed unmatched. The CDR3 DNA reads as TGTGCCAGCGCCCCCCGGGACAGGTTTGGCTCACCCCTCCACTTT. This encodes CASAPRDRFGSPLHF.